This T cell receptor (beta chain) was found in a study of response to subunit inactivated influenza vaccine. V lost 5 bases and J lost 1; bases outside the gene matches: 8. CDR3 length: 14 residues. Germline lookup yields CDR1 SQVTM and CDR2 ANQGSEA. General study results and limits: Every seasonal influenza vaccination brings in few new T cells, the authors suggested.

Via MiXCR, TCRdb re-called the RT-PCR reads, giving one row per CDR3 protein. The sample has a few hundred thousand distinct CDR3 sequences, 22% seen once. In this sample, this clonotype turned up a few times. Its antigen is currently unknown. Sequencing was performed on PBMCs from blood, taken about 19 months after vaccination. V usage is TRBV29-1 and J usage is TRBJ2-7, with 7 positions matching TRBD1. This TCR was sampled from a man aged 50 to 69 who received an inactivated influenza vaccine. CDR3 in DNA: TGCAGCGTTACCCCCGGGACAGTTTCCTACGAGCAGTACTTC. Residues: CSVTPGTVSYEQYF.